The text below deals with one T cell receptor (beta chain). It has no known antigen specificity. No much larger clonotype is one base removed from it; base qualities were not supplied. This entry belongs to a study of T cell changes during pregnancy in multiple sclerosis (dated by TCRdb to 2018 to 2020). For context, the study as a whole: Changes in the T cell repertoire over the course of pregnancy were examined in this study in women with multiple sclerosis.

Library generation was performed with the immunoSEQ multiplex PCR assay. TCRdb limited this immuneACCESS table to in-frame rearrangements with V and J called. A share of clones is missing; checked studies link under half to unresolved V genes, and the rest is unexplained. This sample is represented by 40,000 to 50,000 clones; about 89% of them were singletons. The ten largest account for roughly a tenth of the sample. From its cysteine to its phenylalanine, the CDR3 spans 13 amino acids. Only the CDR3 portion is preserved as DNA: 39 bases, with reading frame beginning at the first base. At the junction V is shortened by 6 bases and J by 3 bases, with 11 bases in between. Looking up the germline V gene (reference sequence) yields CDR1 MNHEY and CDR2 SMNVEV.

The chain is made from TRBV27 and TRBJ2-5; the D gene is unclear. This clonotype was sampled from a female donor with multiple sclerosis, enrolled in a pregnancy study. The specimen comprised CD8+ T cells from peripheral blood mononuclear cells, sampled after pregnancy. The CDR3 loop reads CASRPNREETQYF. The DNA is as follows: TGTGCCAGCAGACCCAACCGCGAAGAGACCCAGTACTTC.